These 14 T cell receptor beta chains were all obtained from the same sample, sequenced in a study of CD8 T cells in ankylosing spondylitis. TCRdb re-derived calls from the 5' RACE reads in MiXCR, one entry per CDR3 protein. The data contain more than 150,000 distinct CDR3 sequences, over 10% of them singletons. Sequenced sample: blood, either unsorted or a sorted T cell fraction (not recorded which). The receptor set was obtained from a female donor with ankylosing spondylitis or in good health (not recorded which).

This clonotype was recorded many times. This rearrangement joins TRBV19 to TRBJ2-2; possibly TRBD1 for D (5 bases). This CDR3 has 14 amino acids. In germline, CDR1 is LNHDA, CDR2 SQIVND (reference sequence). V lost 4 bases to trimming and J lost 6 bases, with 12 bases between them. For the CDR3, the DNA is TGTGCCAGTAGTACCTTCAGGGTCCCCGGGGAGCTGTTTTTT. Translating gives CASSTFRVPGELFF.

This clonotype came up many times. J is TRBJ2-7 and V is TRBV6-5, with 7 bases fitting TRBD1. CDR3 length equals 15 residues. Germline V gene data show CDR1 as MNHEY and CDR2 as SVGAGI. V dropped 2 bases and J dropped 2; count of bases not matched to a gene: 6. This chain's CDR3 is CASSYEGAGAYEQYF. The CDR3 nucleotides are TGTGCCAGCAGTTACGAGGGGGCAGGGGCCTACGAGCAGTACTTC.

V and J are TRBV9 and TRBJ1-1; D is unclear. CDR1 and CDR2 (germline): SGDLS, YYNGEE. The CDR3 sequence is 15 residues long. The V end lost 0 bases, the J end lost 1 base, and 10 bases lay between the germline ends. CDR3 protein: CASSVALVGNTEAFF. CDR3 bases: TGTGCCAGCAGCGTAGCCCTTGTGGGGAACACTGAAGCTTTCTTT.

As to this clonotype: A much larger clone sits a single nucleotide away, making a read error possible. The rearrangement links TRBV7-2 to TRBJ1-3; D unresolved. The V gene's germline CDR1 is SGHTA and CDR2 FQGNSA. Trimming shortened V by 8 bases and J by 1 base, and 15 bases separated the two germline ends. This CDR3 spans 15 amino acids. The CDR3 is CTSSPMTTSGNTIYF. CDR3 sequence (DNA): TGTACCAGCTCCCCTATGACGACTTCTGGAAACACCATATATTTT. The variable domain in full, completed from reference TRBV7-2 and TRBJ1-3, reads GAGVSQSPSNKVTEKGKDVELRCDPISGHTALYWYRQSLGQGLEFLIYFQGNSAPDKSGLPSDRFSAERTGGSVSTLTIQRTQQEDSAVYLCTSSPMTTSGNTIYFGEGSWLTVV.

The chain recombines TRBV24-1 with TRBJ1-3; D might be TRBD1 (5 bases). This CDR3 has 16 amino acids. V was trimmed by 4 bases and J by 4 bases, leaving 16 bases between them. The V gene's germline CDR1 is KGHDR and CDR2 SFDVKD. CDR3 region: CATSEPPGASGNTIYF. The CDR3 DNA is TGTGCCACCAGTGAGCCACCCGGGGCTTCGGGAAACACCATATATTTT.

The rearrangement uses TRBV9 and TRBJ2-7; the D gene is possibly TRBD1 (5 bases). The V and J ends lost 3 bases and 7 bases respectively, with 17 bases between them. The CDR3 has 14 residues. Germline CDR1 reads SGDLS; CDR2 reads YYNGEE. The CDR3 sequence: CASSALGARAEQYF. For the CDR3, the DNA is TGTGCCAGCAGCGCCCTAGGGGCCAGGGCGGAGCAGTACTTC.

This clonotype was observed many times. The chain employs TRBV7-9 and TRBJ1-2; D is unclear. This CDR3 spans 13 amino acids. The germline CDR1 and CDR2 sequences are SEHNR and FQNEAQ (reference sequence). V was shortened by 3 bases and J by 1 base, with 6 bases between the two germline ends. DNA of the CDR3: TGTGCCAGCAGCTTTCAAGATAACTATGGCTACACCTTC. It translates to CASSFQDNYGYTF.

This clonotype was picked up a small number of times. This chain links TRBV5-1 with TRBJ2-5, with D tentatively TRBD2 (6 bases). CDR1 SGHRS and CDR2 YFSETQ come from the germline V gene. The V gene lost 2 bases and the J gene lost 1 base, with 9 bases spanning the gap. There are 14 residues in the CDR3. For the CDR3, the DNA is TGCGCCAGCAGCTTTGCGGGGACCCAAGAGACCCAGTACTTC. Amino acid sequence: CASSFAGTQETQYF.

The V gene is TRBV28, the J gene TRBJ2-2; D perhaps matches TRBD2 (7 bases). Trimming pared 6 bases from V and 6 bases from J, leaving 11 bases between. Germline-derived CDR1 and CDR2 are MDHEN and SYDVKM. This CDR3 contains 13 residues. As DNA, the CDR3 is TGTGCCAGCAGGGGAGGGGGACCCGGGGAGCTGTTTTTT. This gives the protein CASRGGGPGELFF.

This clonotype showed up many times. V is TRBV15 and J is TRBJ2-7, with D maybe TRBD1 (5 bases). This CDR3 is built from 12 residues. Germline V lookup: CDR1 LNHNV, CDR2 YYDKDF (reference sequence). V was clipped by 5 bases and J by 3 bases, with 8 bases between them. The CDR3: CATSGQGYEQYF. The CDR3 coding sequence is TGTGCCACCAGCGGGCAGGGCTACGAGCAGTACTTC.

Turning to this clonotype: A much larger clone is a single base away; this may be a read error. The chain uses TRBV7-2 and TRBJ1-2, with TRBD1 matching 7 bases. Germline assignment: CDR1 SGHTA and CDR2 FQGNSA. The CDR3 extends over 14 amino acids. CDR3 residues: CPSSFTGELYGYTF. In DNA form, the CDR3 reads TGTCCCAGCAGCTTTACAGGGGAACTCTATGGCTACACCTTC. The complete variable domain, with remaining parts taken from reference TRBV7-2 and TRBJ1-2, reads GAGVSQSPSNKVTEKGKDVELRCDPISGHTALYWYRQSLGQGLEFLIYFQGNSAPDKSGLPSDRFSAERTGGSVSTLTIQRTQQEDSAVYLCPSSFTGELYGYTFGSGTRLTVV.

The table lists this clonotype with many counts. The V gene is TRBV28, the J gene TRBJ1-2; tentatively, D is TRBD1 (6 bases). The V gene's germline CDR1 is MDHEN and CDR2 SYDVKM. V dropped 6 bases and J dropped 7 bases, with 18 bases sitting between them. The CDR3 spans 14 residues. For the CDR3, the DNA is TGTGCCAGCAGGGGGGCAGGGCCCACGGGTGGCTACACCTTC. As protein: CASRGAGPTGGYTF.

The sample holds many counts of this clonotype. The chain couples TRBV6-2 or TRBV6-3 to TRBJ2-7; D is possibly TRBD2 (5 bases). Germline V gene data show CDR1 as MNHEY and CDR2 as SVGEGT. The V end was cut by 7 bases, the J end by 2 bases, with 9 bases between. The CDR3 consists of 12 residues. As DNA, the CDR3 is TGTGCCAGCATGCGAGGGACCTACGAGCAGTACTTC. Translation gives CASMRGTYEQYF.

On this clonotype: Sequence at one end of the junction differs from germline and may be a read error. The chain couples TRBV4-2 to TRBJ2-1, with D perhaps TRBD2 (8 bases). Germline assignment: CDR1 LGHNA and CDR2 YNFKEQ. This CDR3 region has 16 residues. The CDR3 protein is CANSPGGTRFQNEQFF. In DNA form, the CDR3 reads TGTGCCAACAGCCCAGGGGGGACTAGATTTCAGAATGAGCAGTTCTTC.